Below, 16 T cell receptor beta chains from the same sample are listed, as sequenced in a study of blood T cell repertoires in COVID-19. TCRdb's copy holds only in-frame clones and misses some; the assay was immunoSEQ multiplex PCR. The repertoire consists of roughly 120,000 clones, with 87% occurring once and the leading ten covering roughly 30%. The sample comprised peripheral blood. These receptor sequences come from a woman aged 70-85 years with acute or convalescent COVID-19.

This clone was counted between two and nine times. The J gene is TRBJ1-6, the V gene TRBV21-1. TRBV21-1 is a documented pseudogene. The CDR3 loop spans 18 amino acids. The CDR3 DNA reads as TGTGCCAGCAGCAAAGTTGGGCGGGAGAGCTCCTATAATTCACCCCTCCACTTT. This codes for CASSKVGRESSYNSPLHF.

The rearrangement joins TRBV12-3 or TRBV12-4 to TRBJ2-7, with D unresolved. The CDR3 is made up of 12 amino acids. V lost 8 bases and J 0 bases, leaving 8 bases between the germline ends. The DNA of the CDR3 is TGTGCCAGCTCAACAAGCTCCTACGAGCAGTACTTC. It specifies CASSTSSYEQYF.

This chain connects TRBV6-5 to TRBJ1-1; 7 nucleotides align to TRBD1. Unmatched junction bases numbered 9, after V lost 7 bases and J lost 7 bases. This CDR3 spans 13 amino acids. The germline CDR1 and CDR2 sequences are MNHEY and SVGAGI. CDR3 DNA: TGTGCCAGCACATCTACAGGGGCAATTGAAGCTTTCTTT. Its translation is CASTSTGAIEAFF.

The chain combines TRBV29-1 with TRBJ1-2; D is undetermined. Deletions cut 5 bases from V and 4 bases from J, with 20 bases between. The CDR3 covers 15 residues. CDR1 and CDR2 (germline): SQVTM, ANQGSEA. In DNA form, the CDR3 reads TGCAGCGTTCTCGATCAGGCTCTAATTACCTATGGCTACACCTTC. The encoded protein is CSVLDQALITYGYTF.

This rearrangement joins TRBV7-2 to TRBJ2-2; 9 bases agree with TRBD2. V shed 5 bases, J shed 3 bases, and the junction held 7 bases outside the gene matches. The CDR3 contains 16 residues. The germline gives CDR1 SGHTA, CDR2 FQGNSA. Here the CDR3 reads CASSRVAGAHTGELFF. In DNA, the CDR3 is TGTGCCAGCAGCCGTGTAGCGGGGGCCCACACCGGGGAGCTGTTTTTT.

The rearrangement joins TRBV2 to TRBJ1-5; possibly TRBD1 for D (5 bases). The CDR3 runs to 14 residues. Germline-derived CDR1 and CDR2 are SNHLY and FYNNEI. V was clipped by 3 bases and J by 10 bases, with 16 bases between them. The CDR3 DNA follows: TGTGCCAGCAGTGACGGGACTCCCCCCGATCCCCAGCATTTT. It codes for CASSDGTPPDPQHF.

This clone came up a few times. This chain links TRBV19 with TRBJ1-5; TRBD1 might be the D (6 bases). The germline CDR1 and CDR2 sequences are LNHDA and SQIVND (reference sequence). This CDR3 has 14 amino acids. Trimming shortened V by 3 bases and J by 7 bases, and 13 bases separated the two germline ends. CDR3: CASSISRTEQPQHF. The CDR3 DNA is TGTGCCAGTAGTATTTCCCGGACAGAGCAGCCCCAGCATTTT.

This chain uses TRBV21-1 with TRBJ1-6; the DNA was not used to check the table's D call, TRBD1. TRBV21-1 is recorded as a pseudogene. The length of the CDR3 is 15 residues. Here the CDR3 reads CASRDEGAGSSPLHF. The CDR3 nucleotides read TGTGCCAGCAGGGACGAGGGGGCAGGGAGTTCACCCCTCCACTTT.

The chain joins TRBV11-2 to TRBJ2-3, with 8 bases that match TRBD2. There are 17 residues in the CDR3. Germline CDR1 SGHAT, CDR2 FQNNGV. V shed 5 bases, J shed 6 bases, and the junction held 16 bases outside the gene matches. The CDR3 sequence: CASSRGWGSGVLDTQYF. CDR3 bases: TGTGCCAGCAGCCGCGGGTGGGGTAGCGGGGTTTTGGATACGCAGTATTTT. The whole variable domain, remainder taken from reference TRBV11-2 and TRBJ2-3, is EAGVAQSPRYKIIEKRQSVAFWCNPISGHATLYWYQQILGQGPKLLIQFQNNGVVDDSQLPKDRFSAERLKGVDSTLKIQPAKLEDSAVYLCASSRGWGSGVLDTQYFGPGTRLTVL.

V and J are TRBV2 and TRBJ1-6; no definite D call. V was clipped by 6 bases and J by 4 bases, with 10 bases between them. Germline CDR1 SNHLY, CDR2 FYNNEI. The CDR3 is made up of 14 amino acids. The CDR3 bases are TGTGCCAGCAGGGTCGGACTGTATAATTCACCCCTCCACTTT. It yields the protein CASRVGLYNSPLHF. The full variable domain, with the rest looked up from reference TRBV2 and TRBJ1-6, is EPEVTQTPSHQVTQMGQEVILRCVPISNHLYFYWYRQILGQKVEFLVSFYNNEISEKSEIFDDQFSVERPDGSNFTLKIRSTKLEDSAMYFCASRVGLYNSPLHFGNGTRLTVT.

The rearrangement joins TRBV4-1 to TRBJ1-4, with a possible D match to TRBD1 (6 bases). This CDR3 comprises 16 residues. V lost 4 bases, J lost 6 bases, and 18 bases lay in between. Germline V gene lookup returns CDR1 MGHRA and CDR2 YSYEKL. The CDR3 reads CASSPLWQGPDEKLFF. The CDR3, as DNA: TGCGCCAGCAGCCCCCTTTGGCAGGGGCCGGATGAAAAACTGTTTTTT.

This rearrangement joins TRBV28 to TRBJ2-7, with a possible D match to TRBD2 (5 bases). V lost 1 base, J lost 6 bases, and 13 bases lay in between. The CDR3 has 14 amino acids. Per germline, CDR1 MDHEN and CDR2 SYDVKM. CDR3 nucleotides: TGTGCCAGCAGTTTATACTCCCGGGGTACCGAGCAGTACTTC. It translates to CASSLYSRGTEQYF.

The CDR3 DNA reads TGCGCCAGCAGCCGACCACAGGATATAAAGGGCTACACCTTC. It yields the protein CASSRPQDIKGYTF. The chain carries TRBV4-1 and TRBJ1-2; the D gene is possibly TRBD1 (5 bases). Between the trimmed V and J ends, which lost 4 bases and 8 bases, there was a span of 17 bases. Germline assignment: CDR1 MGHRA and CDR2 YSYEKL. CDR3 size: 14 residues.

The DNA for the CDR3 is TGTGCCAGCAGTTTTGGGACACTTAATCAGCCCCAGCATTTT. Protein product: CASSFGTLNQPQHF. The gene calls are TRBV28 and TRBJ1-5; D is perhaps TRBD1 (6 bases). CDR1 and CDR2 from the germline V gene are MDHEN and SYDVKM. The CDR3 spans 14 residues. With 3 bases removed from V and 4 bases from J, the gap between germline ends came to 10 bases.

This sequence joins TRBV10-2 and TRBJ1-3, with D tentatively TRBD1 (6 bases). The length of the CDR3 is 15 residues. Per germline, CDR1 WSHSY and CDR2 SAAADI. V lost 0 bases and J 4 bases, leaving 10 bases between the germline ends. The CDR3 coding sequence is TGCGCCAGCAGTGAGTCAAGGACAGTCGGAAACACCATATATTTT. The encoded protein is CASSESRTVGNTIYF.

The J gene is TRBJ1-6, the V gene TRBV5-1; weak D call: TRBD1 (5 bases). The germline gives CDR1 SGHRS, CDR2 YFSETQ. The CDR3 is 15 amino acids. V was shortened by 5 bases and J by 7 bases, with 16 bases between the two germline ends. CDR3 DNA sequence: TGCGCCAGCAGTAAAAACAGGCCGGAGAATTCACCCCTCCACTTT. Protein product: CASSKNRPENSPLHF.